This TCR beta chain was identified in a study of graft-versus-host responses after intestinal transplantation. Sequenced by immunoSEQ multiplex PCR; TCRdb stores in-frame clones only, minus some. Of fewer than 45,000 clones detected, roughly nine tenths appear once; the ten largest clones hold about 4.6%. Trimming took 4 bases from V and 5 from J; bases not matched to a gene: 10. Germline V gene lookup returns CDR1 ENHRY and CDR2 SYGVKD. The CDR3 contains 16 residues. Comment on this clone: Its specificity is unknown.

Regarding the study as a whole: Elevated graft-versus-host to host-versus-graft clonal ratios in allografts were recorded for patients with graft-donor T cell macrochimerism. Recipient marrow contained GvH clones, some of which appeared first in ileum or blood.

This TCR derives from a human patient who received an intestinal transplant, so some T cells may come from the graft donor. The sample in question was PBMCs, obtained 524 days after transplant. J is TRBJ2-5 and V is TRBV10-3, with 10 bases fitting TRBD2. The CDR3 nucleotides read TGTGCCATCAGTGTAACTAGCGGGATTGTGGGGGAGACCCAGTACTTC. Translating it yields CAISVTSGIVGETQYF.